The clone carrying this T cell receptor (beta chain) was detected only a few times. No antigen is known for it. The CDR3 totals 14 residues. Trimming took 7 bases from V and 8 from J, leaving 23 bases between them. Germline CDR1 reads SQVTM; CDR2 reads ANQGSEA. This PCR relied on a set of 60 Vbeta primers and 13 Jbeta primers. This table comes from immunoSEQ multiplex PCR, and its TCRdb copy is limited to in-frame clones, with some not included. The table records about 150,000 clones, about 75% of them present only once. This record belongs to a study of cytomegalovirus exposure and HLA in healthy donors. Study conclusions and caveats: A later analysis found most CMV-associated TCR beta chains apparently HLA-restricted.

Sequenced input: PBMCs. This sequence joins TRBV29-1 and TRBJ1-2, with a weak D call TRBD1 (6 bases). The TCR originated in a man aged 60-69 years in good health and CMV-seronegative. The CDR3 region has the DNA TGCAGCGCCGGAGGGGGGGGATCAAGGCAAGGCTACACCTTC. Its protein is CSAGGGGSRQGYTF.